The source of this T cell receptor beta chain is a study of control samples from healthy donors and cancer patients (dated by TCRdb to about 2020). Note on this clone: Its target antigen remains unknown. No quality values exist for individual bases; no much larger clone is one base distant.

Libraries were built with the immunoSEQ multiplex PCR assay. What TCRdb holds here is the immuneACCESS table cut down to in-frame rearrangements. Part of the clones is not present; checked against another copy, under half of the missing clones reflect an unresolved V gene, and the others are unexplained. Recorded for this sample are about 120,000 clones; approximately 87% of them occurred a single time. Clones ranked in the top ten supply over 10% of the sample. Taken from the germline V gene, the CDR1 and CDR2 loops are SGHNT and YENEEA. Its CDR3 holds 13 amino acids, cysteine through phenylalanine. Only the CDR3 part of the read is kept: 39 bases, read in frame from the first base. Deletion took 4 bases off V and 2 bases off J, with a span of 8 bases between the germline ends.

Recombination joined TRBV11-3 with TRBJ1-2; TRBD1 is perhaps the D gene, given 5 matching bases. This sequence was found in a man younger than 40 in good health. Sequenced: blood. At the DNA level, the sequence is TGTGCCAGCAGCTCCCCAGGGAACTATGGCTACACCTTC. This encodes CASSSPGNYGYTF.